These T cell receptor beta chains were read from a single sample in a study of cytomegalovirus exposure and HLA in healthy donors. Measured with immunoSEQ multiplex PCR; TCRdb has only the in-frame clones, and not every one. The data show 100,000 to 150,000 clones, with around 94% seen just once and 1% to 1.5% held by the top ten. The sequencing input was PBMCs. All receptors derive from a woman aged 18-35 years in good health and CMV-seronegative. CDR3s include the opening cysteine and the closing phenylalanine or tryptophan.

V gene: TRBV27; J gene: TRBJ1-2; CDR3 protein: CASSSAGRTVGLDYGYTF
V gene: TRBV5-1; J gene: TRBJ2-1; CDR3 protein: CASSLGWETSGGPPNEQFF
V gene: TRBV7-9; J gene: TRBJ1-5; CDR3 protein: CASSSFNQPQHF
V gene: TRBV7-2; J gene: TRBJ2-3; CDR3 protein: CASSLAGGPYTQYF
V gene: TRBV5-1; J gene: TRBJ1-1; CDR3 protein: CASRGDTEAFF
V gene: TRBV5-1; J gene: TRBJ1-2; CDR3 protein: CASSSGQLLGYTF
V gene: TRBV19; J gene: TRBJ2-1; CDR3 protein: CASSIGGAEQFF
V gene: TRBV2; J gene: TRBJ2-7; CDR3 protein: CASSWTSGAYEQYF
V gene: TRBV30; J gene: TRBJ1-2; CDR3 protein: CAWSAAASLAYGYTF
V gene: TRBV28; J gene: TRBJ2-1; CDR3 protein: CASKGGQGFLSSYNEQFF
V gene: TRBV5-4; J gene: TRBJ2-7; CDR3 protein: CASSLVRLAGDEQYF
V gene: TRBV19; J gene: TRBJ1-5; CDR3 protein: CASSILTGQGTQPQHF
V gene: TRBV27; J gene: TRBJ2-1; CDR3 protein: CASSFPGGYNEQFF
V gene: TRBV12-5; J gene: TRBJ2-1; CDR3 protein: CASGEGVGAPNEQFF
V gene: TRBV28; J gene: TRBJ2-1; CDR3 protein: CASSPGTSSPVQFF
V gene: TRBV2; J gene: TRBJ2-2; CDR3 protein: CASSEPVMLAGTGELFF
V gene: TRBV7-3; J gene: TRBJ2-3; CDR3 protein: CASSFLPSSGRSDTQYF
V gene: TRBV7-9; J gene: TRBJ1-2; CDR3 protein: CASSLDRGYLYGYTF
V gene: TRBV27; J gene: TRBJ2-3; CDR3 protein: CASSPTSGRAEYTDTQYF
V gene: TRBV30; J gene: TRBJ2-1; CDR3 protein: CAWRGHIYNEQFF
V gene: TRBV19; J gene: TRBJ2-1; CDR3 protein: CATMWTGTANEQFF
V gene: TRBV5-8; J gene: TRBJ2-7; CDR3 protein: CATPQRPGTGSKGSYEQYF
V gene: TRBV10-1; J gene: TRBJ2-7; CDR3 protein: CASSITAGGEEYF
V gene: TRBV28; J gene: TRBJ1-1; CDR3 protein: CASSLGTHNTEAFF
V gene: TRBV5-6; J gene: TRBJ1-1; CDR3 protein: CASSLSVVTEAFF
V gene: TRBV21-1; J gene: TRBJ2-6; CDR3 protein: CASSKFRGQGANVLTF
V gene: TRBV7-7; J gene: TRBJ2-1; CDR3 protein: CASSWAEGGVDEQFF
V gene: TRBV5-1; J gene: TRBJ1-1; CDR3 protein: CASKQSNTEAFF
V gene: TRBV30; J gene: TRBJ1-1; CDR3 protein: CAWAPGAGAFF
V gene: TRBV7-8; J gene: TRBJ1-1; CDR3 protein: CASSLGGAGEAFF
V gene: TRBV5-1; J gene: TRBJ1-1; CDR3 protein: CASSFTTPPENTEAFF
V gene: TRBV18; J gene: TRBJ1-5; CDR3 protein: CASSLYPPGQGALDQPQHF
V gene: TRBV5-1; J gene: TRBJ2-3; CDR3 protein: CASSYRPSGTSTDTQYF
V gene: TRBV19; J gene: TRBJ1-2; CDR3 protein: CASSIPGGVYGYTF
V gene: TRBV19; J gene: TRBJ2-1; CDR3 protein: CASRGAGTSGGGSYNEQFF
V gene: TRBV7-2; J gene: TRBJ1-1; CDR3 protein: CASSLVTGRGTEAFF
V gene: TRBV28; J gene: TRBJ2-7; CDR3 protein: CASSPSTDYEQYF
V gene: TRBV7-3; J gene: TRBJ2-7; CDR3 protein: CASSSLGQGATEQYF
V gene: TRBV27; J gene: TRBJ2-7; CDR3 protein: CASRSSGGTYEQYF
V gene: TRBV7-2; J gene: TRBJ2-7; CDR3 protein: CASSLVRGQGALYEQYF
V gene: TRBV28; J gene: TRBJ2-2; CDR3 protein: CASSSSGAGTGELFF
V gene: TRBV6-1; J gene: TRBJ1-2; CDR3 protein: CASSQTGYRDGYTF
V gene: TRBV10-2; J gene: TRBJ1-4; CDR3 protein: CASSFEGAEKLFF
V gene: TRBV29-1; J gene: TRBJ1-2; CDR3 protein: CSAPGSGDGYTF
V gene: TRBV5-1; J gene: TRBJ2-5; CDR3 protein: CASSPPGTSGSSQYF
V gene: TRBV5-1; J gene: TRBJ1-2; CDR3 protein: CASSLAEGAGYTF
V gene: TRBV28; J gene: TRBJ2-3; CDR3 protein: CASSGAGGDTQYF